The count of the clone carrying this TCR beta chain is one. The data were taken from a study of blood T cell repertoires in COVID-19. Across the whole study: PBMCs, B-cell-depleted T cells, or T cells provided the cDNA or gDNA that made up the material.

Only in-frame clones appear in the TCRdb table, and some are missing; sequencing was by immunoSEQ multiplex PCR. The table has some 340,000 clones, about 87% seen once. In assigning cohorts, the study relied on participant-reported clinical history. This CDR3 region has 15 residues. The V end lost 4 bases, the J end lost 6 bases, and 15 bases lay between the germline ends. The V gene's germline CDR1 is SNHLY and CDR2 FYNNEI. The chain uses TRBV2 and TRBJ1-4; D may be TRBD1 (6 bases). This TCR derives from a woman aged 25-40 years who had recovered from COVID-19. The sample was PBMCs or T cells enriched from blood (not recorded which). The CDR3 DNA sequence: TGTGCCAGCAGTGCAGGGGACCCGTCCGATGAAAAACTGTTTTTT. This encodes CASSAGDPSDEKLFF.